The rows below give T cell receptor beta chains drawn from one sample of a study of blood T cell repertoires in COVID-19. The protocol was immunoSEQ multiplex PCR, while the TCRdb copy is restricted to in-frame clones and leaves out a portion. The sample yields fewer than 250,000 clones, 65% to 85% seen once. The source material was peripheral blood. Receptor source: a woman aged 45 to 65 with acute or convalescent COVID-19. CDR3s include the opening cysteine and the closing phenylalanine or tryptophan. D genes are given only for firm matches. Clone size appears in some rows only: once, few, many, or a class for an expanded clone.

TRBV20-1	-	TRBJ2-1	-	CSASNLLPQFF	TGCAGTGCTAGTAACTTGTTACCCCAGTTCTTC
TRBV7-2	once	TRBJ2-1	TRBD1	CASSLARTGSYNEQFF	TGTGCCAGCAGCTTAGCCAGGACAGGGTCCTACAATGAGCAGTTCTTC
TRBV9	-	TRBJ2-5	-	CASSLNQGRLTTQYF	TGTGCCAGCAGCTTAAATCAGGGGCGCCTCACGACCCAGTACTTC
TRBV24-1	few	TRBJ1-2	-	CATSDPRLRGGYTF	TGTGCCACCAGTGACCCCCGGTTAAGGGGTGGCTACACCTTC
TRBV10-1	-	TRBJ2-3	-	CASSDNLADLRGTDTQYF	TGCGCCAGCAGTGACAACCTAGCTGACCTAAGGGGCACAGATACGCAGTATTTT
TRBV30	once	TRBJ2-5	TRBD1	CAWTRGHREETQYF	TGTGCCTGGACCAGGGGGCATAGAGAAGAGACCCAGTACTTC
TRBV7-3	-	TRBJ2-4	TRBD1	CASNSRDRGLLAKNIQYF	TGTGCCAGCAACTCCCGGGACAGGGGACTGTTGGCCAAAAACATTCAGTACTTC
TRBV10-3	-	TRBJ2-1	TRBD2	CAISTGLAGVNEQFF	TGTGCCATCAGCACCGGACTAGCGGGAGTGAATGAGCAGTTCTTC
TRBV6-5	once	TRBJ2-1	TRBD2	CASGKTSGTYNEQFF	TGTGCCAGCGGCAAAACTAGCGGGACCTACAATGAGCAGTTCTTC
TRBV2	-	TRBJ2-7	TRBD2	CASTSGEGIYEQYF	TGTGCCAGCACTTCGGGGGAGGGAATCTACGAGCAGTACTTC
TRBV19	-	TRBJ1-1	TRBD1	CASSSRDREAFF	TGTGCCAGTAGTTCGAGGGACAGGGAAGCTTTCTTT
TRBV3-1/TRBV3-2	-	TRBJ2-5	TRBD2	CASTRTGLGKETQYF	TGTGCCAGCACCCGGACCGGACTAGGCAAAGAGACCCAGTACTTC
TRBV28	few	TRBJ1-5	-	CASRDTQNQPQHF	TGTGCCAGCAGGGACACCCAGAATCAGCCCCAGCATTTT
TRBV6-6	-	TRBJ1-6	-	CATHWEKNSPLHF	TGTGCCACCCACTGGGAGAAGAATTCACCCCTCCACTTT
TRBV19	-	TRBJ2-2	TRBD2	CASSFNPAVAGNTGELFF	TGTGCCAGTAGTTTTAACCCGGCGGTAGCGGGTAACACCGGGGAGCTGTTTTTT
TRBV5-1	-	TRBJ2-5	-	CASSLGQGGGETQYF	TGCGCCAGCAGCTTAGGACAGGGAGGGGGAGAGACCCAGTACTTC
TRBV19	-	TRBJ1-2	-	CASSIGVNYGYTF	TGTGCCAGTAGTATCGGAGTTAACTATGGCTACACCTTC
TRBV6-4	once	TRBJ2-1	-	CASSDSIVGGDEQFF	TGTGCCAGCAGTGACTCGATAGTTGGTGGAGATGAGCAGTTCTTC
TRBV11-2	-	TRBJ2-1	-	CASSSTDGTHTALDNEQFF	TGTGCCAGCAGCTCGACGGATGGGACTCATACAGCACTTGACAATGAGCAGTTCTTC
TRBV3-1/TRBV3-2	-	TRBJ2-1	TRBD2	CASSLNRLAGYNEQFF	TGTGCCAGCAGTCTTAATAGACTAGCGGGGTACAATGAGCAGTTCTTC
TRBV27	-	TRBJ2-7	TRBD1	CASSPFLITRDRGKENEQYF	TGTGCCAGCAGTCCCTTTCTTATAACCCGGGACAGGGGGAAAGAGAACGAGCAGTACTTC
TRBV28	-	TRBJ1-5	TRBD1	CASSPGQGWSQPQHF	TGTGCCAGCAGTCCTGGACAGGGTTGGAGTCAGCCCCAGCATTTT
TRBV30	-	TRBJ2-6	-	CAWSRQNSGANVLTF	TGTGCCTGGAGTAGACAAAACTCTGGGGCCAACGTCCTGACTTTC